The clone carrying this T cell receptor (beta chain) has more than one count but fewer than ten. As yet, its antigen is unknown. Researchers attached unique molecular identifiers to individual cDNA molecules. TCRdb passed the 5' RACE reads through MiXCR, listing each CDR3 protein once. This table holds roughly 50,000 distinct CDR3 sequences, just over 8% found once. This entry comes from a study of early T cells in non-severe SARS-CoV-2 infection. About the research overall: RNA in bulk from unsorted whole blood was sequenced, and chains were unpaired. Study outcomes and limitations: In VDJdb matching, anti-spike CD8 responses were favored while private and CD4 specificities went missing.

The CDR3 sequence is 15 residues long. Germline loops: CDR1 MDHEN, CDR2 SYDVKM. The germline V and J ends were trimmed by 2 bases and 2 bases, with 9 bases remaining between them. The sequenced material came from whole blood. The receptor was isolated from an adult who was a healthcare worker with PCR-confirmed SARS-CoV-2 infection or an uninfected control (not recorded which). The chain joins TRBV28 to TRBJ2-2; the D is unclear. As DNA, the CDR3 is TGTGCCAGCAGTTTAGCTGGAGTAAACACCGGGGAGCTGTTTTTT. Encoded protein: CASSLAGVNTGELFF.